A single sample gave rise to the 30 T cell receptor beta chains below, sequenced in a study of Ad26.COV2.S vaccination and SARS-CoV-2 variants. Treatment reported: some 20 received Ad26.COV2.S at low or high dose, single or two shots; roughly five received placebo; per-sample allocation not given. At day 63 after the first vaccine or placebo injection, samples were drawn. Some clones are missing from TCRdb's copy, which holds only in-frame ones; the method was immunoSEQ multiplex PCR. This repertoire shows hundreds of thousands of clones, roughly 91% found once; its top ten account for approximately 5%. Sequenced material: peripheral blood, taken in a trial of Ad26.COV2.S vaccine versus placebo. These receptors all come from a person aged 18-65 years who received the Ad26.COV2.S COVID-19 vaccine or a placebo.

J is TRBJ1-2 and V is TRBV19; maybe TRBD1 (6 bases). V was clipped by 6 bases and J by 2 bases, with 16 bases between them. The CDR3 covers 15 residues. Germline values: CDR1 LNHDA, CDR2 SQIVND (reference sequence). The CDR3 here is CASRASPTGNYGYTF. The CDR3 coding sequence is TGTGCCAGTAGGGCCAGTCCAACAGGGAACTATGGCTACACCTTC.

The rearrangement uses TRBV19 and TRBJ1-1; possibly TRBD1 for D (5 bases). This CDR3 is built from 14 residues. Trimming cost V 1 base and J 4 bases, with 10 bases left between them. Germline assignment: CDR1 LNHDA and CDR2 SQIVND (reference sequence). The CDR3 nucleotides are TGTGCCAGTAGTATAGCCAGGGATAGCACTGAAGCTTTCTTT. This translates into CASSIARDSTEAFF.

The rearrangement links TRBV5-1 to TRBJ2-5; tentatively, D is TRBD1 (6 bases). Germline V lookup: CDR1 SGHRS, CDR2 YFSETQ. Between the trimmed V and J ends, which lost 4 bases and 5 bases, there was a span of 15 bases. This CDR3 comprises 14 residues. CDR3 sequence reads: CASSNPWGRETQYF. CDR3 bases: TGCGCCAGCAGCAACCCGTGGGGGCGGGAGACCCAGTACTTC.

This sequence joins TRBV15 and TRBJ2-5; 12 bases line up with TRBD2. The trim removed 0 bases at V and 5 bases at J, leaving 13 bases unmatched. The germline gives CDR1 LNHNV, CDR2 YYDKDF (reference sequence). The CDR3 loop spans 19 amino acids. CDR3 nucleotide sequence: TGTGCCACCAGCAGAGATATTTTTTCGACTAGCGGGAGACGGGAGACCCAGTACTTC. Residues: CATSRDIFSTSGRRETQYF. The variable domain in full, with the rest retrieved from reference TRBV15 and TRBJ2-5, is DAMVIQNPRYQVTQFGKPVTLSCSQTLNHNVMYWYQQKSSQAPKLLFHYYDKDFNNEADTPDNFQSRRPNTSFCFLDIRSPGLGDTAMYLCATSRDIFSTSGRRETQYFGPGTRLLVL.

The J gene is TRBJ1-1, the V gene TRBV10-3, with TRBD1 as a possible D gene (5 bases). The germline V gene has CDR1 ENHRY and CDR2 SYGVKD. Trimming took off 5 bases at V and 3 bases at J, with 13 bases between the two ends. The CDR3 runs 14 residues. This chain's CDR3 is CAISSTAGDTEAFF. The DNA of the CDR3 is TGTGCCATCAGTTCAACGGCGGGGGACACTGAAGCTTTCTTT.

V and J are TRBV5-1 and TRBJ2-3; D gene uncertain. The CDR3 sequence is 15 residues long. V lost 0 bases, J lost 2 bases, and 10 bases lay in between. Germline values: CDR1 SGHRS, CDR2 YFSETQ. The CDR3 DNA sequence: TGCGCCAGCAGCTTGGTAGCTGACCCCACAGATACGCAGTATTTT. Its protein product is CASSLVADPTDTQYF.

This chain uses TRBV6-6 with TRBJ2-7; D not resolved. Looked up from germline, CDR1 is MNHNY and CDR2 is SVGAGI (reference sequence). Between the trimmed V and J ends, which lost 2 bases and 0 bases, there was a span of 11 bases. The CDR3 runs 15 residues. The CDR3 loop is CASSYEALSSYEQYF. CDR3 sequence (DNA): TGTGCCAGCAGTTACGAGGCCTTAAGCTCCTACGAGCAGTACTTC.

The rearrangement uses TRBV29-1 and TRBJ2-1; D is ambiguous. The germline V gene has CDR1 SQVTM and CDR2 ANQGSEA. V lost 6 bases to trimming and J lost 8 bases, with 14 bases between them. CDR3 length: 12 amino acids. The CDR3 region has the DNA TGCAGCGTCGCGATCGGACCGGATGAGCAGTTCTTC. Protein: CSVAIGPDEQFF.

The V and J genes are TRBV11-2 and TRBJ2-3; TRBD2 matches 13 bases. The CDR3 consists of 18 residues. Germline CDR1 SGHAT, CDR2 FQNNGV. The junction had 7 bases not matched to a gene; V was cut back by 4 bases and J by 0 bases. The CDR3 DNA sequence: TGTGCCAGCAGCTCACTAGCGGGGGGGAGGAGAAGCACAGATACGCAGTATTTT. This sequence encodes CASSSLAGGRRSTDTQYF.

V gene TRBV3-1 (or the pseudogene TRBV3-2) combines with J gene TRBJ2-5; TRBD2 is a possible D gene (5 bases). The germline gives CDR1 LGHDT, CDR2 YNNKEL (reference sequence). V shed 4 bases and J shed 7 bases, with 10 bases lying between them. There are 12 residues in the CDR3. The CDR3 reads CASSLRDGTQYF. As DNA, the CDR3 is TGTGCCAGCAGCCTCCGGGATGGGACCCAGTACTTC.

In its sample, this clone was seen a few times. The V call is TRBV5-1, the J call TRBJ2-2, with D maybe TRBD2 (5 bases). Trimming took off 4 bases at V and 0 bases at J, with 10 bases between the two ends. The CDR3 spans 15 residues. The V gene's germline CDR1 is SGHRS and CDR2 YFSETQ. The CDR3 nucleotides are TGCGCCAGCAGCCCGGACGGGGCGAACACCGGGGAGCTGTTTTTT. Its translation: CASSPDGANTGELFF.

The CDR3 loop is CASSPADSSNQPQHF. The CDR3 region has the DNA TGTGCCAGCAGTCCTGCGGACAGTAGCAATCAGCCCCAGCATTTT. V gene TRBV27 combines with J gene TRBJ1-5; TRBD1 might be the D (6 bases). Germline-derived CDR1 and CDR2 are MNHEY and SMNVEV (reference sequence). The CDR3 runs to 15 residues. The V and J ends lost 5 bases and 0 bases respectively, with 11 bases between them.

The chain recombines TRBV10-1 with TRBJ2-7, with TRBD1 matching over 7 bases. The ends lost 3 bases at V and 2 bases at J; junction bases unmatched: 7. CDR1 and CDR2 (germline): WNHNN, SYGVQD (reference sequence). The CDR3 has 15 amino acids. In DNA form, the CDR3 reads TGCGCCAGCAGTGATACCGGGACAGCCCCCTACGAGCAGTACTTC. This encodes CASSDTGTAPYEQYF.

A word on this clone: This specimen includes other DNA sequences encoding the same CDR3. This chain links TRBV5-1 with TRBJ2-7, with TRBD2 matching 11 bases. V was pared by 4 bases and J by 3 bases, with 3 bases of the junction left unmatched. The germline gives CDR1 SGHRS, CDR2 YFSETQ. CDR3 length equals 14 residues. Here the CDR3 DNA reads TGCGCCAGCAGCCTCGGGACTAGCGGCTACGAGCAGTACTTC. It encodes CASSLGTSGYEQYF.

This clone was detected only a few times. The chain joins TRBV2 to TRBJ1-1; D ambiguous. Looked up from germline, CDR1 is SNHLY and CDR2 is FYNNEI. V was trimmed by 3 bases and J by 6 bases, leaving 11 bases between them. CDR3 length equals 13 residues. For the CDR3, the DNA is TGTGCCAGCAGTGACGACCGTGACGCTGAAGCTTTCTTT. Protein product: CASSDDRDAEAFF.

The chain carries TRBV7-2 and TRBJ1-2, with D hard to call. The V gene's germline CDR1 is SGHTA and CDR2 FQGNSA. This CDR3 is built from 14 residues. Trimming stripped 4 bases from V and 4 bases from J, with 13 bases between. CDR3 sequence reads: CASSSQSISYGYTF. CDR3 in DNA: TGTGCCAGCAGCTCGCAGAGTATCAGCTATGGCTACACCTTC.

This clone was seen more than once but under ten times. This chain links TRBV27 with TRBJ1-5; 7 bases match TRBD1. In germline, CDR1 is MNHEY, CDR2 SMNVEV (reference sequence). The CDR3 contains 14 residues. J was trimmed by 1 base and V by 5 bases; bases with no gene match: 2. CDR3 DNA sequence: TGTGCCAGCAGTCCACAGGGGAGCAATCAGCCCCAGCATTTT. It specifies CASSPQGSNQPQHF.

The CDR3 nucleotides are TGCGCCAGCAGCCAAGATCCCAGGGGCAACAGATTGGCTGAAGCTTTCTTT. Translation: CASSQDPRGNRLAEAFF. V gene TRBV4-1 combines with J gene TRBJ1-1; D is possibly TRBD1 (6 bases). The CDR3 sequence is 17 residues long. In germline, CDR1 is MGHRA, CDR2 YSYEKL. Trimming removed 0 bases from V and 6 bases from J, with 20 bases in between.

The table lists this clone with a count of one. The chain combines TRBV7-8 with TRBJ2-3; D is perhaps TRBD1 or TRBD2 (6 bases each). Germline CDR1 SGHVS, CDR2 FQNEAQ. The V and J ends lost 1 base and 0 bases respectively, with 14 bases between them. This CDR3 region has 17 residues. The CDR3 loop is CASSLVWGAPSTDTQYF. The CDR3 region has the DNA TGTGCCAGCAGCTTAGTATGGGGGGCGCCGAGCACAGATACGCAGTATTTT.

The chain uses TRBV10-3 and TRBJ2-7; D remains ambiguous. The germline V gene encodes CDR1 ENHRY and CDR2 SYGVKD. Trimming cost V 2 bases and J 0 bases, with 11 bases left between them. This CDR3 is 15 amino acids long. As DNA, the CDR3 is TGTGCCATCAGTGAGGAATGGCGGAGCTCCTACGAGCAGTACTTC. Its translation is CAISEEWRSSYEQYF.

This chain connects TRBV7-4 to TRBJ2-7; 7 positions agree with TRBD1. V lost 1 base to trimming and J lost 1 base; unmatched junction nucleotides: 4. This CDR3 has 15 residues. Germline V gives CDR1 SGHVT, CDR2 SQSDAQ. The DNA for the CDR3 is TGTGCCAGCAGCTTAGAGCCGGGACAGTCCTACGAGCAGTACTTC. Translation: CASSLEPGQSYEQYF.

The genes are TRBV27 and TRBJ2-2; D may be TRBD1 (7 bases). V was pared by 4 bases and J by 0 bases, with 18 bases between. The CDR3 totals 18 residues. The germline CDR1 and CDR2 sequences are MNHEY and SMNVEV (reference sequence). CDR3: CASSSHNRGLANTGELFF. The CDR3 DNA reads TGTGCCAGCAGTTCACATAACAGGGGACTCGCGAACACCGGGGAGCTGTTTTTT.

This sequence joins TRBV5-4 and TRBJ1-2; no clear D. The germline CDR1 and CDR2 sequences are SGHNT and YYREEE (reference sequence). The V end was cut by 3 bases, the J end by 1 base, with 13 bases between. The CDR3 covers 15 residues. The CDR3 sequence: CASSSVAGINYGYTF. The CDR3 coding sequence is TGTGCCAGCAGCTCCGTTGCCGGAATTAACTATGGCTACACCTTC.

The chain joins TRBV4-1 to TRBJ2-7; TRBD1 matches at 11 bases. CDR3 length: 16 residues. V gave up 3 bases and J gave up 2 bases; unmatched junction bases: 6. In germline, CDR1 is MGHRA, CDR2 YSYEKL. CDR3 DNA sequence: TGCGCCAGCAGCCAGCTCCCGGGACAGGGGGCCTACGAGCAGTACTTC. Its translation is CASSQLPGQGAYEQYF.

The chain carries TRBV27 and TRBJ1-3; D uncertain. This CDR3 has 12 residues. Germline V CDR1 and CDR2: MNHEY, SMNVEV (reference sequence). V gave up 3 bases and J gave up 2 bases, with 2 bases separating them. CDR3 region: CASSFAGNTIYF. For the CDR3, the DNA is TGTGCCAGCAGTTTCGCTGGAAACACCATATATTTT.

The chain couples TRBV27 to TRBJ1-1, with D unresolved. Per the germline V gene, CDR1 is MNHEY and CDR2 is SMNVEV (reference sequence). Trimming shortened V by 8 bases and J by 3 bases, and 7 bases separated the two germline ends. CDR3 length equals 11 residues. The chain's CDR3 is CASGRYTEAFF. The CDR3 DNA follows: TGTGCCAGCGGGAGATACACTGAAGCTTTCTTT.

The CDR3 DNA follows: TGTGCCACCAGTGATTCGGGACAGGGGGCTCGGGGCTACACCTTC. Translating gives CATSDSGQGARGYTF. The chain links TRBV24-1 to TRBJ1-2, with 12 nucleotides matching TRBD1. CDR1 and CDR2 (germline): KGHDR, SFDVKD. The CDR3 consists of 15 residues. The J segment lost 8 bases and the V segment lost 2 bases, leaving 5 bases of the junction unmatched.

This clone was seen a single time. This chain connects TRBV10-2 to TRBJ1-3; possibly TRBD1 for D (5 bases). This CDR3 comprises 15 residues. The ends were cut back, 1 base at V and 7 bases at J, with 14 bases in the middle. Germline lookup yields CDR1 WSHSY and CDR2 SAAADI. CDR3 in DNA: TGCGCCAGCAGTGAGTTCGGGGGGGAGGCGAACACCATATATTTT. This sequence encodes CASSEFGGEANTIYF.

V and J are TRBV28 and TRBJ1-1; the D is unclear. The V end lost 7 bases, the J end lost 7 bases, and 16 bases lay between the germline ends. CDR1 is MDHEN, CDR2 SYDVKM, per germline. This CDR3 comprises 13 residues. The CDR3 reads CASNQVPRLEAFF. The CDR3 DNA is TGTGCCAGCAATCAGGTGCCCCGACTTGAAGCTTTCTTT.

The chain uses TRBV27 and TRBJ1-1; D unclear. Germline V gene lookup returns CDR1 MNHEY and CDR2 SMNVEV (reference sequence). V gave up 5 bases and J gave up 0 bases, with 16 bases separating them. This CDR3 contains 16 residues. This CDR3 reads CASSQYSHYMNTEAFF. CDR3 sequence (DNA): TGTGCCAGCAGTCAGTACAGCCATTATATGAACACTGAAGCTTTCTTT.